The entry below describes one TCR beta chain. It lacks a known antigen. Per-base qualities were not stored, and no clone one base away is much larger. These data belong to a study of T-cell memory formation after mild COVID-19 (dated by TCRdb to 2020 to 2023). About the study as a whole: TCR sequence clusters from the two donors were found to be largely donor specific. The cohort comprised two young, previously healthy adult volunteers, one female and one male. Longitudinal TCRalpha and TCRbeta repertoire sequencing tracked T-cell clones expanding and contracting after mild COVID-19 in a couple of donors. Broad study findings and their caveats: Contracting CD4+ clones appeared mostly in the CM and EM memory subsets, whereas CD8+ clones were enriched in EMRA. Balanced CD4/CD8 phenotypes were observed for clones contracting from day 15 to 85, whereas a bias towards CD4+ was observed for a second wave of clones expanding from day 15 to 37. The second-wave clones that peaked on day 37 were not confirmed to be SARS-CoV-2 specific. Only two mild cases were covered in the study, and larger cohorts including severe cases with pre-infection samples were considered necessary. Some responding clones were detected in pre-infection memory, which suggested that pre-existing cross-reactive memory T cells had joined the SARS-CoV-2 response.

Sequenced on an Illumina NovaSeq 6000. cDNA libraries for TCRalpha and TCRbeta were prepared by 5'RACE using constant-segment primers, with sample barcodes and unique molecular identifiers added. Trizol reagent was used to extract RNA from every sample. Library amplification was performed in two PCR steps, and a second sample barcode and Illumina TruSeq adapters were introduced in the second step. Libraries were sequenced on an Illumina NovaSeq with 2 x 150 bp paired-end reads. In the source study's methods: With migec v1.2.7, reads were demultiplexed and then collapsed into UMI-guided consensus sequences. Using mixcr v2.1.11, the UMI consensuses were aligned to TRA and TRB V and J templates and assembled into clonotypes. Expanded or contracted clonotypes were those called significant by both edgeR and NoisET, with noise models trained on biological replicates. For edgeR calls, the cutoffs were a false discovery rate-adjusted p below 0.01 and a log2 fold-change threshold of 1. As an exploratory analysis of dynamics, PCA with hierarchical clustering was applied to max-normalized trajectories of the 1000 most abundant clonotypes. The CD4 or CD8 phenotype of responding clones was assigned using the separately sequenced CD4+ and CD8+ repertoires. In-frame beta chains were kept once TCRdb had trimmed the public reads at Q25 with fastp and called clones with MiXCR. Rows matching on CDR3 protein sequence are summarized as one entry with the most common DNA and genes. The V and J calls, along with clone size, are taken from TCRdb and not from the paper's own processing. For this sample there are some 320,000 distinct CDR3 sequences; 15% appear just once. Jointly, the top ten make up 20% to 25% of the sample.

Ficoll-Paque density gradient centrifugation was the method used to isolate PBMCs. The sample taken for sequencing was PBMCs or a T cell subset sorted from them (not recorded which). The TCR comes from a man between 18 and 29 years old who had mild COVID-19 (a few samples of this study predate the infection). The sample titles of this study are shuffled in the database, so cell type and time point are left out; the donor was told from shared clones.

The CDR3 protein is CASSATRGRSTEAFF. The nucleotide sequence reads as follows: TGTGCCAGCAGTGCAACCAGGGGAAGGAGCACTGAAGCTTTCTTT. The sequence is built from TRBV6-5 and TRBJ1-1; TRBD1 might be the D gene, on 6 matching bases. Measured from the cysteine to the phenylalanine, the CDR3 is 15 residues long. Only CDR3 DNA remains: 45 bases, in frame from the first base. CDR1 and CDR2, looked up from the germline V gene, are MNHEY and SVGAGI. V loses 5 bases of germline sequence and J loses 4 bases, and the interval between the two ends is 17 bases.